The 14 T cell receptor beta chains reported below all come from one sample, sequenced in a study of cytomegalovirus exposure and HLA in healthy donors. Primers for the PCR totalled 60 Vbeta and 13 Jbeta. Using immunoSEQ multiplex PCR, the repertoire was profiled, and TCRdb retains in-frame clones only, with some absent. The table lists over 200,000 clones, 82% of them singletons. The material sequenced was PBMCs. The receptors here all came from a man aged 40-55 years in good health and CMV-seropositive.

The genes are TRBV5-1 and TRBJ1-1; a possible D gene is TRBD1 (6 bases). CDR1 is SGHRS and CDR2 is YFSETQ in the germline V gene. The ends were cut back, 4 bases at V and 3 bases at J, with 16 bases in the middle. The CDR3 has 15 residues. The CDR3 sequence: CASSPGHPVDTEAFF. In DNA, the CDR3 is TGCGCCAGCAGCCCGGGACACCCGGTTGACACTGAAGCTTTCTTT.

This clone has a handful of counts. The chain has TRBV5-1 and TRBJ2-2, with D possibly TRBD2 on 5 matching bases. Trimming shortened V by 0 bases and J by 6 bases, and 12 bases separated the two germline ends. The CDR3 consists of 15 residues. Germline CDR1 reads SGHRS; CDR2 reads YFSETQ. CDR3 sequence reads: CASSLATMRAGELFF. CDR3 sequence (DNA): TGCGCCAGCAGCTTGGCCACTATGAGGGCCGGGGAGCTGTTTTTT.

The V call is TRBV7-5, the J call TRBJ1-5; TRBD1, the table's D call, lacks a check against the DNA. TRBV7-5 is labeled a pseudogene. This CDR3 has 17 residues. This CDR3 is CARSLALRQGLNQPQHF. In DNA, the CDR3 is TGTGCCAGAAGCTTAGCCCTGAGACAGGGCCTTAATCAGCCCCAGCATTTT.

The chain joins TRBV7-9 to TRBJ2-4; 9 bases align to TRBD2. This CDR3 is 13 amino acids long. Germline CDR1 and CDR2: SEHNR and FQNEAQ (reference sequence). V dropped 2 bases and J dropped 13; count of bases not matched to a gene: 6. The CDR3 protein is CASSLRLADRQYF. CDR3 sequence (DNA): TGTGCCAGCAGCTTAAGACTAGCGGACCGACAGTACTTC.

V usage is TRBV6-1 and J usage is TRBJ1-1; D is undetermined. This CDR3 has 15 amino acids. With 2 bases removed from V and 5 bases from J, the gap between germline ends came to 15 bases. Germline V lookup: CDR1 MNHNS, CDR2 SASEGT. The CDR3 DNA reads as TGTGCCAGCAGTGAAAGTGTCATTCGGGAGACTGAAGCTTTCTTT. Its protein is CASSESVIRETEAFF.

The gene calls are TRBV11-2 and TRBJ2-1; 8 bases line up with TRBD1. The length of the CDR3 is 16 residues. J gave up 0 bases and V 5 bases, and 6 bases lay outside the gene matches. Germline values: CDR1 SGHAT, CDR2 FQNNGV. The CDR3 spells CASSGQGPSSYNEQFF. The CDR3 nucleotides are TGTGCCAGCAGCGGACAGGGTCCGAGCTCCTACAATGAGCAGTTCTTC. Variable domain in full (rest from reference TRBV11-2 and TRBJ2-1): EAGVAQSPRYKIIEKRQSVAFWCNPISGHATLYWYQQILGQGPKLLIQFQNNGVVDDSQLPKDRFSAERLKGVDSTLKIQPAKLEDSAVYLCASSGQGPSSYNEQFFGPGTRLTVL.

The chain recombines TRBV11-3 with TRBJ1-1; 8 nucleotides agree with TRBD1. Germline CDR1 is SGHNT and CDR2 is YENEEA. The J segment lost 5 bases and the V segment lost 2 bases, leaving 10 bases of the junction unmatched. The CDR3 runs to 16 residues. Written as DNA, the CDR3 is TGTGCCAGCAGCTTAAGGACAGGGAGGACAAGAACTGAAGCTTTCTTT. Translating gives CASSLRTGRTRTEAFF.

This chain uses TRBV7-9 with TRBJ2-5; 10 bases align to TRBD1. V lost 3 bases, J lost 4 bases, and 2 bases stayed unmatched. Per germline, CDR1 SEHNR and CDR2 FQNEAQ (reference sequence). The CDR3 consists of 14 residues. For the CDR3, the DNA is TGTGCCAGCAGCTTGACAGGGGGCTCAGAGACCCAGTACTTC. Its protein is CASSLTGGSETQYF.

The genes are TRBV5-4 and TRBJ2-7; D is uncertain. Trimming removed 0 bases at V and 1 base at J, with 11 bases between. This CDR3 has 15 residues. The germline V gene has CDR1 SGHNT and CDR2 YYREEE (reference sequence). For the CDR3, the DNA is TGTGCCAGCAGCTTGGCGGGTGCCGGATCCTACGAGCAGTACGTC. Translating it yields CASSLAGAGSYEQYV.

This clone has more than one count but fewer than ten. The chain uses TRBV30 and TRBJ2-1; 11 nucleotides agree with TRBD2. CDR3 size: 15 residues. Trimming at V came to 2 bases and at J to 7 bases, leaving 7 bases not matched to a gene. CDR1 is GTSNPN and CDR2 is SVGIG in the germline V gene (reference sequence). CDR3 nucleotides: TGTGCCTGGAGTCCTCTAGCGGGAGGTTGGAATGAGCAGTTCTTC. This codes for CAWSPLAGGWNEQFF.

The rearrangement uses TRBV18 and TRBJ2-2; no clear D gene. Trimming took 3 bases from V and 1 from J, leaving 6 bases between them. Germline CDR1 and CDR2: KGHSH and LQKENI. This CDR3 comprises 14 residues. The CDR3 loop reads CASSPPVNTGELFF. The CDR3 DNA reads TGTGCCAGCTCACCCCCCGTGAACACCGGGGAGCTGTTTTTT.

V gene TRBV7-3 combines with J gene TRBJ2-1; the D gene is possibly TRBD2 (7 bases). Germline-derived CDR1 and CDR2 are SGHTA and FQGTGA. The CDR3 spans 16 residues. V lost 2 bases to trimming and J lost 4 bases, with 15 bases between them. CDR3: CASSLGRGGAYNEQFF. In DNA form, the CDR3 reads TGTGCCAGCAGCTTAGGTCGCGGGGGCGCTTACAATGAGCAGTTCTTC.

The chain joins TRBV7-8 to TRBJ2-5; TRBD2 matches at 8 bases. Unmatched junction bases numbered 7, after V lost 5 bases and J lost 5 bases. This CDR3 contains 14 residues. CDR1 is SGHVS, CDR2 FQNEAQ, per germline. The chain's CDR3 is CASSGSGTMETQYF. The CDR3 DNA sequence: TGTGCCAGCAGCGGTAGCGGGACAATGGAGACCCAGTACTTC.

The chain joins TRBV6-6 to TRBJ1-5; 7 bases line up with TRBD1. V was pared by 6 bases and J by 5 bases, with 10 bases of the junction left unmatched. Per the germline V gene, CDR1 is MNHNY and CDR2 is SVGAGI (reference sequence). The CDR3 runs 15 residues. CDR3 nucleotides: TGTGCCAGCAGGCTCGCTCGGGACAGAGATCAGCCCCAGCATTTT. It codes for CASRLARDRDQPQHF.